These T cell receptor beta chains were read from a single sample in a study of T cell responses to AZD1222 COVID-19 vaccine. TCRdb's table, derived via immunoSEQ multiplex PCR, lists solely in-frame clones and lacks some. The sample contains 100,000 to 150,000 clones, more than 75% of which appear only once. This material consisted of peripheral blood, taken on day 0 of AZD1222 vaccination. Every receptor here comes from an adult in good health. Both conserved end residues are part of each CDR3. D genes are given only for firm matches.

TGTGCCAGCAAGACAACAGGGGTCTACGAGCAGTACTTC	CASKTTGVYEQYF	TRBD1	TRBV6-5	TRBJ2-7
TGCGCCAGCAGCTTGGCATTGGAGACCCAGTACTTC	CASSLALETQYF	-	TRBV5-1	TRBJ2-5
TGTGCCAGCAGACCTGGGCGGGATCACGAGCAGTACTTC	CASRPGRDHEQYF	-	TRBV12-3/TRBV12-4	TRBJ2-7
TGCGCCAGCAGCTTGGTGTGGGACAGGGAAAGAACTGGAAACACCATATATTTT	CASSLVWDRERTGNTIYF	TRBD1	TRBV5-1	TRBJ1-3
TGTGCCAGCAGCCGTACAGGGGGCGCGGGCACTGAAGCTTTCTTT	CASSRTGGAGTEAFF	TRBD1	TRBV28	TRBJ1-1
TGTGCCAGCAGCTTAGTGCCCGGCGATGGCTACACCTTC	CASSLVPGDGYTF	-	TRBV11-2	TRBJ1-2
TGTGCCTGGACGCGGCTCTCTGGGGCCAACGTCCTGACTTTC	CAWTRLSGANVLTF	-	TRBV30	TRBJ2-6
TGTGCCTGGGGCCCGTTTGTGAACACTGAAGCTTTCTTT	CAWGPFVNTEAFF	-	TRBV30	TRBJ1-1
TGCGCCAGCAGCCAAGTTGGACAGGGGGCGTTTGCGGCCAAAAACATTCAGTACTTC	CASSQVGQGAFAAKNIQYF	TRBD1	TRBV4-3	TRBJ2-4
TGTGCCAGCTCACCGCTCATCGGACAGCCGAACACTGAAGCTTTCTTT	CASSPLIGQPNTEAFF	-	TRBV18	TRBJ1-1
TGTGCCAGCAGTGAGCTCCGGGACAAAGGATGCTTC	CASSELRDKGCF	-	TRBV6-1	TRBJ2-7
TGTGCCAGCAGCGACTACGGCCGGGGGACTGAAGCTTTCTTT	CASSDYGRGTEAFF	-	TRBV5-6	TRBJ1-1
TGTGCCAGCAGCTTCGCGCGGGGAGGGAATCAGCCCCAGCATTTT	CASSFARGGNQPQHF	-	TRBV7-2	TRBJ1-5
TGTGCCAGCAGCCAAACGAATCAGGAGGGCTATGGCTACACCTTC	CASSQTNQEGYGYTF	-	TRBV4-2	TRBJ1-2
TGTGCCAGCAGCCCCGGGACAGGGCAAGGCTACACCTTC	CASSPGTGQGYTF	TRBD1	TRBV27	TRBJ1-2
TGTGCCAGCAGCTTACTCGGTAGCGGGCCGCTGACCTACGAGCAGTACTTC	CASSLLGSGPLTYEQYF	TRBD2	TRBV7-2	TRBJ2-7